The 24 T cell receptor beta chains in this list originate from one sample, sequenced in a study of blood T cell repertoires in COVID-19 (dated by TCRdb to about 2020). Library prep was done by the immunoSEQ multiplex PCR assay. What TCRdb holds here is the immuneACCESS table cut down to in-frame rearrangements. Part of the clones is not present; checked against another copy, under half of the missing clones reflect an unresolved V gene, and the others are unexplained. Within this sample are some 330,000 clones, with roughly 86% of them counted one time only. Over 1.5% of the sample comes from the top ten. The sample comprised peripheral blood. The receptors come from a woman aged 25 to 39 with COVID-19, enrolled during active disease.

This chain uses TRBV4-1 with TRBJ2-5, with TRBD2 matching over 8 bases. The germline V gene encodes CDR1 MGHRA and CDR2 YSYEKL. The CDR3 has 14 residues. The J segment lost 4 bases and the V segment lost 4 bases, leaving 5 bases of the junction unmatched. Written as DNA, the CDR3 is TGCGCCAGCAGCCTCTTAGCGGGGATAGAGACCCAGTACTTC. Its translation: CASSLLAGIETQYF.

The chain is built from TRBV7-2 and TRBJ1-3; 7 bases line up with TRBD1. Looked up from germline, CDR1 is SGHTA and CDR2 is FQGNSA. This CDR3 spans 16 amino acids. V lost 3 bases, J lost 2 bases, and 7 bases stayed unmatched. Here the CDR3 reads CASSFTSDRAGNTIYF. CDR3 nucleotide sequence: TGTGCCAGCAGCTTTACCTCCGACAGGGCTGGAAACACCATATATTTT.

The chain carries TRBV7-8 and TRBJ2-3; a weak D match, TRBD2 (6 bases). V lost 5 bases to trimming and J lost 1 base, with 13 bases between them. Germline V gene lookup returns CDR1 SGHVS and CDR2 FQNEAQ. The CDR3 is 15 amino acids. CDR3 protein: CASSPAGTGTDTQYF. As DNA, the CDR3 is TGTGCCAGCAGCCCCGCGGGGACGGGCACAGATACGCAGTATTTT. The whole variable domain, filled in from reference TRBV7-8 and TRBJ2-3, reads GAGVSQSPRYKVAKRGQDVALRCDPISGHVSLFWYQQALGQGPEFLTYFQNEAQLDKSGLPSDRFFAERPEGSVSTLKIQRTQQEDSAVYLCASSPAGTGTDTQYFGPGTRLTVL.

The chain combines TRBV28 with TRBJ1-1, with D unclear. Trimming left V 7 bases short and J 0 bases short, with 9 bases between. This CDR3 contains 13 residues. Per germline, CDR1 MDHEN and CDR2 SYDVKM. The CDR3 here is CASKAVMNTEAFF. CDR3 in DNA: TGTGCCAGCAAGGCGGTCATGAACACTGAAGCTTTCTTT. Full variable domain (remainder filled in from reference TRBV28 and TRBJ1-1): DVKVTQSSRYLVKRTGEKVFLECVQDMDHENMFWYRQDPGLGLRLIYFSYDVKMKEKGDIPEGYSVSREKKERFSLILESASTNQTSMYLCASKAVMNTEAFFGQGTRLTVV.

This clone has only one observation. This chain connects TRBV9 to TRBJ2-1, with TRBD2 as a possible D gene (5 bases). The CDR3 extends over 16 amino acids. CDR1 is SGDLS and CDR2 is YYNGEE in the germline V gene. Trimming stripped 0 bases from V and 0 bases from J, with 10 bases between. The CDR3 nucleotides are TGTGCCAGCAGCGTAGTGAGGGCAGACTCCTACAATGAGCAGTTCTTC. It translates to CASSVVRADSYNEQFF.

The V call is TRBV3-1 (or the pseudogene TRBV3-2), the J call TRBJ2-7; TRBD2 agrees at 9 bases. The CDR3 runs 14 residues. V lost 4 bases, J lost 3 bases, and 4 bases stayed unmatched. The germline V gene encodes CDR1 LGHDT and CDR2 YNNKEL (reference sequence). CDR3 amino acids: CASSPGTSSYEQYV. As DNA, the CDR3 is TGTGCCAGCAGCCCTGGGACTAGCAGCTACGAGCAGTACGTC.

The chain carries TRBV20-1 and TRBJ2-1; 9 nucleotides match TRBD1. CDR3 size: 15 residues. CDR1 and CDR2 (germline): DFQATT, SNEGSKA (reference sequence). J was trimmed by 5 bases and V by 3 bases; bases with no gene match: 8. The CDR3 DNA follows: TGCAGTGCTAGTGACCGGGACAGGGAGGACAATGAGCAGTTCTTC. It translates to CSASDRDREDNEQFF.

V is TRBV2 and J is TRBJ2-5, with D maybe TRBD2 (5 bases). Trimming took off 6 bases at V and 5 bases at J, with 16 bases between the two ends. The germline V gene encodes CDR1 SNHLY and CDR2 FYNNEI. The CDR3 is made up of 14 amino acids. CDR3 nucleotide sequence: TGTGCCAGCAGCCCCGGACTCGTTCGGGAGACCCAGTACTTC. This encodes CASSPGLVRETQYF.

V usage is TRBV5-4 and J usage is TRBJ2-7; the D gene is possibly TRBD2 (5 bases). Trimming cost V 0 bases and J 7 bases, with 11 bases left between them. Per germline, CDR1 SGHNT and CDR2 YYREEE (reference sequence). The CDR3 sequence is 13 residues long. CDR3 nucleotide sequence: TGTGCCAGCAGCTTGGGGGGAGCAGAGGAGCAGTACGTC. Translated, it gives CASSLGGAEEQYV.

Only a few counts were recorded for this clone. The rearrangement links TRBV2 to TRBJ1-1; D unresolved. V was trimmed by 8 bases and J by 4 bases, leaving 14 bases between them. The V gene's germline CDR1 is SNHLY and CDR2 FYNNEI. This CDR3 has 13 residues. The CDR3 sequence: CASLLSRATEAFF. CDR3 in DNA: TGTGCCAGCCTTCTGTCGCGGGCCACTGAAGCTTTCTTT.

Only one count was recorded for this clone. V and J are TRBV12-5 and TRBJ1-1; TRBD1 aligns across 7 bases. Germline-derived CDR1 and CDR2 are LGHNT and FRNRAP. Trimming cost V 5 bases and J 4 bases; bases outside gene matches: 1. The CDR3 sequence is 12 residues long. CDR3 loop: CASGGDSTEAFF. Here the CDR3 DNA reads TGTGCTAGTGGTGGGGACAGCACTGAAGCTTTCTTT. Full variable domain (remainder filled in from reference TRBV12-5 and TRBJ1-1): DARVTQTPRHKVTEMGQEVTMRCQPILGHNTVFWYRQTMMQGLELLAYFRNRAPLDDSGMPKDRFSAEMPDATLATLKIQPSEPRDSAVYFCASGGDSTEAFFGQGTRLTVV.

This clone was detected only once. The V gene is TRBV4-2, the J gene TRBJ1-1; 8 bases are a match to TRBD1. Germline V gene sequence: CDR1 LGHNA, CDR2 YNFKEQ. The CDR3 consists of 15 residues. Trimming cost V 4 bases and J 5 bases; bases outside gene matches: 9. The CDR3 is CASSLTARGRTEAFF. CDR3 DNA sequence: TGTGCCAGCAGCCTAACCGCCAGGGGGCGAACTGAAGCTTTCTTT.

This clone has more than one count but fewer than ten. The J gene is TRBJ1-5, the V gene TRBV4-1; TRBD1 aligns across 7 bases. With 4 bases clipped from V and 6 bases from J, the junction kept 9 bases outside the gene matches. In germline, CDR1 is MGHRA, CDR2 YSYEKL. The CDR3 is made up of 15 amino acids. The CDR3 is CASSPATGPSQPQHF. DNA for the CDR3: TGCGCCAGCAGCCCAGCGACAGGGCCTAGTCAGCCCCAGCATTTT.

This clone showed up just once. This chain links TRBV7-9 with TRBJ1-2; 11 nucleotides match TRBD1. Losses at the gene ends were 5 bases for V and 4 bases for J; bases not matched to a gene: 6. The CDR3 is made up of 15 amino acids. The germline CDR1 and CDR2 sequences are SEHNR and FQNEAQ (reference sequence). CDR3 nucleotides: TGTGCCAGCAGCGTCAGGACAGGGGGCGGCTATGGCTACACCTTC. Amino acid sequence: CASSVRTGGGYGYTF. Using reference TRBV7-9 and TRBJ1-2 for the parts outside the CDR3, the full variable domain is DTGVSQNPRHKITKRGQNVTFRCDPISEHNRLYWYRQTLGQGPEFLTYFQNEAQLEKSRLLSDRFSAERPKGSFSTLEIQRTEQGDSAMYLCASSVRTGGGYGYTFGSGTRLTVV.

J is TRBJ2-3 and V is TRBV3-1 (or the pseudogene TRBV3-2); 11 nucleotides line up with TRBD2. The CDR3 totals 18 residues. Germline V gene sequence: CDR1 LGHDT, CDR2 YNNKEL (reference sequence). V lost 0 bases and J lost 2; bases outside the gene matches: 7. The CDR3 DNA is TGTGCCAGCAGCCAAGAAATTACTAGCGGGGGCCTCACAGATACGCAGTATTTT. Its translation is CASSQEITSGGLTDTQYF.

This rearrangement joins TRBV28 to TRBJ2-7; 11 bases align to TRBD1. Germline V gene sequence: CDR1 MDHEN, CDR2 SYDVKM. The CDR3 is 17 residues long. In DNA form, the CDR3 reads TGTACCAGCAGTTTCGGGGGCCGGACAGGGGGCGGCTACGAGCAGTACGTC. It codes for CTSSFGGRTGGGYEQYV.

The J gene is TRBJ1-1, the V gene TRBV7-9; 7 bases line up with TRBD1. With 6 bases clipped from V and 4 bases from J, the junction kept 2 bases outside the gene matches. This CDR3 has 12 residues. CDR1 is SEHNR, CDR2 FQNEAQ, per germline (reference sequence). DNA of the CDR3: TGTGCCAGCAGAGCAGGGGGCACTGAAGCTTTCTTT. Translated: CASRAGGTEAFF.

The chain carries TRBV28 and TRBJ1-5; 9 bases fit TRBD1. Germline CDR1 and CDR2: MDHEN and SYDVKM. The CDR3 contains 15 residues. V trimming: 5 bases; J trimming: 4 bases; junction bases outside the gene matches: 6. CDR3 loop: CASSPGQGINQPQHF. The DNA of the CDR3 is TGTGCCAGCAGTCCCGGACAGGGGATAAATCAGCCCCAGCATTTT.

This sequence joins TRBV2 and TRBJ2-5, with 10 bases that match TRBD2. The germline V gene encodes CDR1 SNHLY and CDR2 FYNNEI. Losses at the gene ends were 6 bases for V and 1 base for J; bases not matched to a gene: 2. There are 14 residues in the CDR3. CDR3 DNA sequence: TGTGCCAGCAGAATAGCGGGGGGCCAAGAGACCCAGTACTTC. It specifies CASRIAGGQETQYF.

J is TRBJ1-2 and V is TRBV2; D remains unclear. The CDR3 is 13 amino acids. Deletions cut 4 bases from V and 5 bases from J, with 11 bases between. Germline loops: CDR1 SNHLY, CDR2 FYNNEI. The CDR3 DNA is TGTGCCAGCAGTGCTTCACGTACTTATGGCTACACCTTC. This gives the protein CASSASRTYGYTF.

This rearrangement joins TRBV11-3 to TRBJ1-3; D not certain. The V and J ends lost 1 base and 0 bases respectively, with 7 bases between them. CDR3 size: 15 residues. CDR1 is SGHNT and CDR2 is YENEEA in the germline V gene. The CDR3 sequence: CASSLGRFSGNTIYF. The CDR3, as DNA: TGTGCCAGCAGCTTAGGCAGGTTCTCTGGAAACACCATATATTTT.

This sequence joins TRBV12-3 or TRBV12-4 and TRBJ2-1; no definite D call. This CDR3 has 12 residues. Trimming stripped 2 bases from V and 6 bases from J, with 5 bases between. The CDR3 coding sequence is TGTGCCAGCAGTTTACCTTTCAATGAGCAGTTCTTC. It specifies CASSLPFNEQFF.

The chain links TRBV28 to TRBJ1-4, with unresolved D. Per germline, CDR1 MDHEN and CDR2 SYDVKM. V was cut by 5 bases and J by 5 bases, with 15 bases left in between. The CDR3 runs 15 residues. In DNA form, the CDR3 reads TGTGCCAGCAGTGCCCGGGGAAAGGCCAATGAAAAACTGTTTTTT. Protein product: CASSARGKANEKLFF.

The chain couples TRBV6-1 to TRBJ2-2; D perhaps matches TRBD2 (5 bases). Germline values: CDR1 MNHNS, CDR2 SASEGT. Trimming left V 1 base short and J 6 bases short, with 15 bases between. The CDR3 consists of 16 residues. The CDR3 region has the DNA TGTGCCAGCAGTGAAGGCTTCGGGGTATATGCCGGGGAGCTGTTTTTT. Amino acids: CASSEGFGVYAGELFF.